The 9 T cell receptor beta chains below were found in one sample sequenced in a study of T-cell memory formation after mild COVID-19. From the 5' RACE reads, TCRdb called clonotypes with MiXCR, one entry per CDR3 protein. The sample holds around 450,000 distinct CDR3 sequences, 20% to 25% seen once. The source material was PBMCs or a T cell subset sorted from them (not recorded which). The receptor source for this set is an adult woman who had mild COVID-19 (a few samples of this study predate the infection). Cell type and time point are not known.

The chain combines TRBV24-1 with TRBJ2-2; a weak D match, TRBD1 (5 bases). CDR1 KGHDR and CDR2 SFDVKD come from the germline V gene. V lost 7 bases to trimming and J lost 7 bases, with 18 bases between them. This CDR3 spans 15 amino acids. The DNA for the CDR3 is TGTGCCACCAGCCGTTCGGGTAGGGGTTTCGGGGAGCTGTTTTTT. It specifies CATSRSGRGFGELFF.

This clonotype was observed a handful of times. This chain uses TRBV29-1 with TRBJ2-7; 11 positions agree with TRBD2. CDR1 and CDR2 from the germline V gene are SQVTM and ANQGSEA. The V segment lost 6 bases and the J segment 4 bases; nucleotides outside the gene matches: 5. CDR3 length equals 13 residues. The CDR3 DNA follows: TGCAGCGTCACTAGCGGGAGAGGGTACGAGCAGTACTTC. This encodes CSVTSGRGYEQYF.

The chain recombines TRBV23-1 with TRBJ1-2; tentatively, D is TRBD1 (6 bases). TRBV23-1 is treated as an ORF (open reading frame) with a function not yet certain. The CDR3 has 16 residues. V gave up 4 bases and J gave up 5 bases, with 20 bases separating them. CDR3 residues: CASSPYKGGELYGYTF. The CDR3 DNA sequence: TGCGCCAGCAGTCCCTATAAGGGGGGAGAGCTTTATGGCTACACCTTC.

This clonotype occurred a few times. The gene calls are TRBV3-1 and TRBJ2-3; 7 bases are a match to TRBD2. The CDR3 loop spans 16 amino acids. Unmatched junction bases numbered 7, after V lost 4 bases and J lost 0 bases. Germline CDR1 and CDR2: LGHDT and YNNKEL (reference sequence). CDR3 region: CASSLAGRPSTDTQYF. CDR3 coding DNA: TGTGCCAGCAGCCTCGCCGGGAGGCCTAGCACAGATACGCAGTATTTT.

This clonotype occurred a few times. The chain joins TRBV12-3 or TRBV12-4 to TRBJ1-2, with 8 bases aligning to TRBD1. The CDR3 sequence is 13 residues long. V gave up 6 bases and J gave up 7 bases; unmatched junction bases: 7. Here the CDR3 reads CASRHRGSGGYTF. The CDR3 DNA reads TGTGCCAGCAGACACAGGGGGTCGGGTGGCTACACCTTC.

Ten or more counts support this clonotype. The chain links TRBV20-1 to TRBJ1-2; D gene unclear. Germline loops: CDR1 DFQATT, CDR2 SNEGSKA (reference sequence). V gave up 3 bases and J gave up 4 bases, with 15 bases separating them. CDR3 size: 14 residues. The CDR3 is CSASPQDGLYGYTF. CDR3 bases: TGCAGTGCTAGTCCCCAGGACGGCCTCTATGGCTACACCTTC.

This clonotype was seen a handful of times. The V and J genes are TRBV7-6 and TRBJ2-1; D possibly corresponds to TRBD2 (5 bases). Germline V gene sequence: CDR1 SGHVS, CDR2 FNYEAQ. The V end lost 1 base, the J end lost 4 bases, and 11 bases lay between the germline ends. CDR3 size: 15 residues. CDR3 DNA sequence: TGTGCCAGCAGCTTAGTTGGAGGAGCTTACAATGAGCAGTTCTTC. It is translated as CASSLVGGAYNEQFF. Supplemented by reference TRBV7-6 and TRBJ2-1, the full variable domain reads GAGVSQSPRYKVTKRGQDVALRCDPISGHVSLYWYRQALGQGPEFLTYFNYEAQQDKSGLPNDRFSAERPEGSISTLTIQRTEQRDSAMYRCASSLVGGAYNEQFFGPGTRLTVL.

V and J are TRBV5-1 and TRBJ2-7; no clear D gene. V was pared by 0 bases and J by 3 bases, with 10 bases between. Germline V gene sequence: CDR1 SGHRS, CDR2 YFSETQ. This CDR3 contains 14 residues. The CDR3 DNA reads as TGCGCCAGCAGCTTGGGGAACACCTTCTACGAGCAGTACTTC. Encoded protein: CASSLGNTFYEQYF.

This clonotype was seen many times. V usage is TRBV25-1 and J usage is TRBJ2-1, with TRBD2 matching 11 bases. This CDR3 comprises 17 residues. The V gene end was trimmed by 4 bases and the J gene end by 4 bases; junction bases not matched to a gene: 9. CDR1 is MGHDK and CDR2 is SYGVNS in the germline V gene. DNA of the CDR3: TGTGCCAGCAGTGCCTTCTTAGCGGGGGGGAGATACAATGAGCAGTTCTTC. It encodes CASSAFLAGGRYNEQFF.